Each of the 8 T cell receptor beta chains below was sequenced from the same sample in a study of blood T cells in healthy people across ages. PCR was performed a second time for 7 to 11 cycles using a sample-barcoded 5' primer and a J-beta primer mix. TCRdb redid the calling of the 5' RACE reads with MiXCR, one entry per CDR3 protein. The sample lists 1.5 million to 2 million distinct CDR3 sequences; roughly two fifths were seen once. Sequencing input: blood. All receptors derive from a human donor in good health.

Remarks on this clonotype: A junction end diverges from the germline sequence, so it may reflect a read error. V gene TRBV11-3 combines with J gene TRBJ2-7, with TRBD1 matching over 8 bases. This CDR3 is 17 amino acids long. Looked up from germline, CDR1 is SGHNT and CDR2 is YENEEA. The CDR3 DNA sequence: TGTGCCAGCAGCTTAGATTTGGTCGGACAGGGAACCTACGAACAGTACTTC. Protein: CASSLDLVGQGTYEQYF.

This clonotype has just a few counts. The V gene is TRBV15, the J gene TRBJ2-1, with D maybe TRBD2 (5 bases). CDR1 LNHNV and CDR2 YYDKDF come from the germline V gene (reference sequence). The V end lost 0 bases, the J end lost 9 bases, and 18 bases lay between the germline ends. CDR3 size: 16 residues. The CDR3 coding sequence is TGTGCCACCAGCAGAGATTCTTCCGGACTTTCCGGTGAGCAGTTCTTC. Amino acid sequence: CATSRDSSGLSGEQFF.

The rearrangement uses TRBV29-1 and TRBJ1-2; 9 bases are a match to TRBD1. The J segment lost 2 bases and the V segment lost 1 base, leaving 5 bases of the junction unmatched. This CDR3 spans 15 amino acids. The germline V gene has CDR1 SQVTM and CDR2 ANQGSEA. The CDR3 loop reads CSVEATGGYNYGYTF. CDR3 nucleotide sequence: TGCAGCGTTGAAGCCACAGGGGGCTACAACTATGGCTACACCTTC.

V and J are TRBV29-1 and TRBJ1-2, with 9 bases matching TRBD1. Germline CDR1 SQVTM, CDR2 ANQGSEA. This CDR3 is 13 amino acids long. V shed 7 bases and J 5 bases; nucleotides not matched to a gene: 8. CDR3: CSANTGTGYGYTF. For the CDR3, the DNA is TGCAGCGCCAACACCGGGACAGGGTATGGCTACACCTTC.

The chain recombines TRBV13 with TRBJ1-2; D is unclear. The V gene's germline CDR1 is PRHDT and CDR2 FYEKMQ (reference sequence). Trimming shortened V by 3 bases and J by 0 bases, and 8 bases separated the two germline ends. This CDR3 contains 14 residues. Written as DNA, the CDR3 is TGTGCCAGCAGCTTTTCCAACCCTAACTATGGCTACACCTTC. Translating it yields CASSFSNPNYGYTF.

The chain employs TRBV7-3 and TRBJ2-3; the D is unclear. V was trimmed by 5 bases and J by 1 base, leaving 10 bases between them. Looked up from germline, CDR1 is SGHTA and CDR2 is FQGTGA. This CDR3 comprises 14 residues. The CDR3 is CASSPFSGTDTQYF. CDR3 sequence (DNA): TGTGCCAGCAGCCCCTTTTCTGGCACAGATACGCAGTATTTT.

The chain recombines TRBV5-5 with TRBJ1-6; D unclear. This CDR3 has 16 amino acids. V was trimmed by 5 bases and J by 10 bases, leaving 22 bases between them. Germline V lookup: CDR1 SGHKS, CDR2 YYEKEE (reference sequence). The CDR3 loop reads CASRPNSFVFTSPLHF. For the CDR3, the DNA is TGTGCCAGCAGGCCAAACTCTTTCGTTTTCACATCACCCCTCCACTTT.

The chain links TRBV20-1 to TRBJ2-7; 13 bases line up with TRBD2. CDR1 DFQATT and CDR2 SNEGSKA come from the germline V gene (reference sequence). This CDR3 contains 15 residues. For the CDR3, the DNA is TGCAGCTGGGGGACTAGCGGGACTTTTTCCTACGAGCAGTACTTC. Its translation is CSWGTSGTFSYEQYF.